This TCR beta chain was obtained from a study of vaccination effects on CD4 cells after COVID-19. Notes on the study in general: Few convalescent patients, and no early post-infection timepoints, were available to the study.

The ends were cut back, 4 bases at V and 4 bases at J, with 14 bases in the middle. From germline, CDR1 is SNHLY and CDR2 FYNNEI. The CDR3 is 14 amino acids. Comments on this clone: Its antigen is unknown.

Within the ViraFEST assay, antigen-specific CD4+ T cells underwent expansion with viral peptide pools prior to sequencing. When around 10 days of culture had elapsed, CD4+ T cells were isolated. SARS-CoV-2 infected the person between March and December 2020, as confirmed by PCR. The researchers cultured fewer than 2.5 million PBMC per well with approximately 10 IU/ml IL-2 and roughly 10 ug/ml peptides. Measured with immunoSEQ multiplex PCR; TCRdb has only the in-frame clones, and not every one. The sample shows approximately 38,000 clones, around 73% of them seen only once. Sequencing was performed on CD4+ T cells from PBMCs cultured with a peptide pool, taken before COVID-19 vaccination. This rearrangement joins TRBV2 to TRBJ2-7, with D perhaps being TRBD1 or TRBD2 (5 bases each). The sequence derives from a human donor who had a prior SARS-CoV-2 infection. This CDR3 is CASSGSGTKYEQYF. CDR3 nucleotides: TGTGCCAGCAGTGGTTCAGGGACGAAGTACGAGCAGTACTTC.